Shown below are 12 T cell receptor beta chains from a single sample sequenced in a study of blood T cell repertoires in COVID-19. Libraries were prepared by immunoSEQ multiplex PCR; TCRdb keeps only in-frame clonotypes and omits some of them. The sample consists of hundreds of thousands of clones, just over 85% of them appearing once. The sample comprised peripheral blood. The source of these receptors is a woman aged 25 to 39 with active or convalescent COVID-19.

V and J are TRBV7-6 and TRBJ2-2; D call uncertain. The germline V gene encodes CDR1 SGHVS and CDR2 FNYEAQ. The CDR3 covers 14 residues. Trimming stripped 0 bases from V and 3 bases from J, with 5 bases between. The DNA of the CDR3 is TGTGCCAGCAGCTTAGCGGAGTACACCGGGGAGCTGTTTTTT. It encodes CASSLAEYTGELFF.

V gene TRBV4-2 combines with J gene TRBJ2-7; TRBD2 matches 7 bases. The CDR3 is 15 residues long. The germline V gene has CDR1 LGHNA and CDR2 YNFKEQ. Germline trimming cut 3 bases from V and 5 bases from J; bases unmatched to any gene: 10. CDR3 DNA: TGTGCCAGCAGCCAGCACCGCGGGAGTCACGACGAGCAGTACTTC. This translates into CASSQHRGSHDEQYF.

The chain uses TRBV2 and TRBJ1-2; 7 positions match TRBD1. The CDR3 has 16 residues. Per germline, CDR1 SNHLY and CDR2 FYNNEI. Trimming removed 7 bases from V and 4 bases from J; junction bases left unmatched: 15. The CDR3 DNA reads as TGTGCCAGCACCCCGAGTGGAGGGGGCTACGGCTATGGCTACACCTTC. Protein: CASTPSGGGYGYGYTF.

The V call is TRBV10-3, the J call TRBJ2-7; TRBD2 is a possible D gene (6 bases). The germline V gene encodes CDR1 ENHRY and CDR2 SYGVKD. The V end was cut by 0 bases, the J end by 2 bases, with 17 bases between. The CDR3 has 17 amino acids. CDR3 region: CAISESGSGFRPYEQYF. CDR3 nucleotides: TGTGCCATCAGTGAGTCGGGGAGCGGGTTTCGCCCCTACGAGCAGTACTTC.

The chain is built from TRBV3-1 (or the pseudogene TRBV3-2) and TRBJ2-5; the match to TRBD1 covers 7 bases. The CDR3 has 14 amino acids. Trimming at V came to 6 bases and at J to 3 bases, leaving 7 bases not matched to a gene. CDR1 is LGHDT, CDR2 YNNKEL, per germline (reference sequence). CDR3 sequence: CASRDPGQKETQYF. The CDR3 DNA is TGTGCCAGCAGGGACCCGGGACAGAAAGAGACCCAGTACTTC.

This clone has just a few counts. The chain employs TRBV5-1 and TRBJ2-7; tentatively, D is TRBD1 (6 bases). The CDR3 sequence is 13 residues long. V dropped 0 bases and J dropped 5 bases, with 9 bases sitting between them. Germline V gives CDR1 SGHRS, CDR2 YFSETQ. The CDR3 reads CASSLEQGNEQYF. The CDR3 nucleotides read TGCGCCAGCAGCTTGGAACAGGGCAACGAGCAGTACTTC.

The rearrangement joins TRBV27 to TRBJ1-2, with 10 bases matching TRBD1. The junction had 10 bases not matched to a gene; V was cut back by 5 bases and J by 7 bases. Germline loops: CDR1 MNHEY, CDR2 SMNVEV (reference sequence). This CDR3 is 15 amino acids long. CDR3 coding DNA: TGTGCCAGCAGTCCTGCCGGGACAGGGGACGGTGGCTACACCTTC. It is translated as CASSPAGTGDGGYTF.

The chain combines TRBV23-1 with TRBJ2-7, with TRBD2 matching 7 bases. TRBV23-1 is reported as an ORF; its role is uncertain. V dropped 4 bases and J dropped 5; count of bases not matched to a gene: 14. The CDR3 is made up of 16 amino acids. CDR3 sequence reads: CASSRTGGLGNNEQYF. CDR3 nucleotides: TGCGCCAGCAGTCGTACGGGAGGATTAGGAAACAACGAGCAGTACTTC.

The chain recombines TRBV4-2 with TRBJ2-2; TRBD2 agrees at 7 bases. This CDR3 is built from 14 residues. J was trimmed by 7 bases and V by 1 base; bases with no gene match: 3. CDR1 and CDR2 (germline): LGHNA, YNFKEQ. This chain's CDR3 is CASSQVSGGGELFF. CDR3 bases: TGTGCCAGCAGCCAAGTTTCGGGGGGCGGGGAGCTGTTTTTT.

V and J are TRBV6-4 and TRBJ1-5, with TRBD1 as a possible D gene (6 bases). Germline CDR1 and CDR2: MRHNA and SNTAGT. Trimming cost V 3 bases and J 0 bases, with 12 bases left between them. The length of the CDR3 is 16 residues. This chain's CDR3 is CASSEGRTDSNQPQHF. The DNA of the CDR3 is TGTGCCAGCAGTGAGGGACGGACAGATAGCAATCAGCCCCAGCATTTT.

This clone occurred once. The chain joins TRBV19 to TRBJ2-2, with D possibly being TRBD1 (5 bases). The CDR3 totals 14 residues. V was pared by 5 bases and J by 1 base, with 8 bases between. Germline V CDR1 and CDR2: LNHDA, SQIVND (reference sequence). The DNA of the CDR3 is TGTGCCAGTAGTTCGACAGAGAACACCGGGGAGCTGTTTTTT. Translation gives CASSSTENTGELFF. The full variable domain, with the rest looked up from reference TRBV19 and TRBJ2-2, is DGGITQSPKYLFRKEGQNVTLSCEQNLNHDAMYWYRQDPGQGLRLIYYSQIVNDFQKGDIAEGYSVSREKKESFPLTVTSAQKNPTAFYLCASSSTENTGELFFGEGSRLTVL.

CDR3 in DNA: TGTGCCAGCAGGCCACCTCCGGGACTAGCGAACGTCCTGTCCTACAATGAGCAGTTCTTC. This sequence encodes CASRPPPGLANVLSYNEQFF. The chain has TRBV2 and TRBJ2-1, with 10 positions matching TRBD2. The CDR3 loop spans 20 amino acids. Germline CDR1 is SNHLY and CDR2 is FYNNEI. The ends lost 6 bases at V and 1 base at J; junction bases unmatched: 18. Combining the CDR3 with reference TRBV2 and TRBJ2-1 gives the whole variable domain EPEVTQTPSHQVTQMGQEVILRCVPISNHLYFYWYRQILGQKVEFLVSFYNNEISEKSEIFDDQFSVERPDGSNFTLKIRSTKLEDSAMYFCASRPPPGLANVLSYNEQFFGPGTRLTVL.